The sequence of this TCR beta chain was determined in a study of shared clonotypes between healthy human individuals. The protocol was immunoSEQ multiplex PCR, while the TCRdb copy is restricted to in-frame clones and leaves out a portion. In the table there are millions of clones, around 94% of which are singletons. CDR1 and CDR2 (germline): SGHTA, FQGNSA. This CDR3 comprises 13 residues. V was pared by 5 bases and J by 9 bases, with 16 bases between. The sequenced sample was naive CD4+ T cells sorted from blood. The subset was: CD45RA+ positively selected. The chain employs TRBV7-2 and TRBJ2-5; perhaps D is TRBD1 or TRBD2 (5 bases each). This clonotype was obtained from a man aged 18 to 29 in good health. CDR3 in amino acids: CASSPGDQVAQYF. CDR3 nucleotide sequence: TGTGCCAGCAGCCCCGGGGACCAAGTGGCCCAGTACTTC.